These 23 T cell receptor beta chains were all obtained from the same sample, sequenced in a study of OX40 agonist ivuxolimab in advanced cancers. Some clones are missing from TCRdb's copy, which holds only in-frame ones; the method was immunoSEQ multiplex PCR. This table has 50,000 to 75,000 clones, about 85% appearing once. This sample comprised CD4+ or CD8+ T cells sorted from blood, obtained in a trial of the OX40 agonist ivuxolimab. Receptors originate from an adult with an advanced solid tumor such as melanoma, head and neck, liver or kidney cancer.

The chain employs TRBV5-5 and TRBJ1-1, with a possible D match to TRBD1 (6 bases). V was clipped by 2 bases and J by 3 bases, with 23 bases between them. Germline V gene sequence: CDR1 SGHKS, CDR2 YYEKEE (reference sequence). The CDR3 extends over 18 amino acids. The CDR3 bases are TGTGCCAGCAGCTTCCGGGGGCAGGGGCTGACCCCGGACACTGAAGCTTTCTTT. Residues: CASSFRGQGLTPDTEAFF.

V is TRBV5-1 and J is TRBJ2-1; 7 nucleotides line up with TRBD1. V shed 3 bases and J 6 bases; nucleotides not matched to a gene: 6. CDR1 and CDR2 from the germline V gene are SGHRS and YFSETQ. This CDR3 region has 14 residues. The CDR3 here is CASSSGQWVNEQFF. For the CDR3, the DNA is TGCGCCAGCAGCTCGGGACAGTGGGTCAATGAGCAGTTCTTC.

The CDR3 region has the DNA TGTGCCAGCAGCTTACCCGACAGGGGGTCCGGGGAGCTGTTTTTT. Amino acid sequence: CASSLPDRGSGELFF. The rearrangement uses TRBV7-9 and TRBJ2-2; 9 positions agree with TRBD1. V trimming: 2 bases; J trimming: 6 bases; junction bases outside the gene matches: 4. The CDR3 is 15 residues long. Per the germline V gene, CDR1 is SEHNR and CDR2 is FQNEAQ (reference sequence).

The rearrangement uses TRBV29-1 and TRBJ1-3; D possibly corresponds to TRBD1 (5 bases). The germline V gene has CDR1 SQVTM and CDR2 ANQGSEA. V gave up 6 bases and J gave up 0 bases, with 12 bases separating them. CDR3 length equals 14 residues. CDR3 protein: CSVTQGSSGNTIYF. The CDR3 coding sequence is TGCAGCGTAACCCAGGGAAGCTCTGGAAACACCATATATTTT.

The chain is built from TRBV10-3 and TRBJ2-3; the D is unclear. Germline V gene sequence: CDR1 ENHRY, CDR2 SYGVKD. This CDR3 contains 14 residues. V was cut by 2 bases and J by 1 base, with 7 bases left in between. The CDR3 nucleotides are TGTGCCATCAGTGAGGGGCAAGGCACAGATACGCAGTATTTT. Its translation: CAISEGQGTDTQYF.

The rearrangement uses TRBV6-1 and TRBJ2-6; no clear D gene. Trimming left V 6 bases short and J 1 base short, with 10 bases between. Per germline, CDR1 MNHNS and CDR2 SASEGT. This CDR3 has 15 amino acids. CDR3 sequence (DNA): TGTGCCAGCAGGGGCCCCAGGTCTGGGGCCAACGTCCTGACTTTC. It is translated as CASRGPRSGANVLTF.

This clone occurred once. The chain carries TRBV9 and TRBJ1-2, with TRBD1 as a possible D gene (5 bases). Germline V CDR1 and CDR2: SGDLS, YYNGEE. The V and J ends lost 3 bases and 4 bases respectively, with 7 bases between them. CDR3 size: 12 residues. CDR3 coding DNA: TGTGCCAGCAGCGCGGGGACCTATGGCTACACCTTC. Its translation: CASSAGTYGYTF.

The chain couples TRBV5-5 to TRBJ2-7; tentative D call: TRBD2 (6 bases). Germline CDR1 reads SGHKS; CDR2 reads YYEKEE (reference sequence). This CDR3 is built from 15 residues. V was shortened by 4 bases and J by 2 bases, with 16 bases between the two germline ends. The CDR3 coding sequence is TGTGCCAGCAGCCGGGGGACGGATCCCGCCTACGAGCAGTACTTC. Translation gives CASSRGTDPAYEQYF.

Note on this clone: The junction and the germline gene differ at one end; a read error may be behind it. The CDR3 DNA follows: TGTGCTAGCAGCCGGGGGGGACTCCAAGAGACCCAGTACTTC. Its translation is CASSRGGLQETQYF. The chain uses TRBV7-7 and TRBJ2-5; TRBD2 matches 8 bases. Germline CDR1 and CDR2: SSHAT and FNYEAQ (reference sequence). The CDR3 runs 14 residues.

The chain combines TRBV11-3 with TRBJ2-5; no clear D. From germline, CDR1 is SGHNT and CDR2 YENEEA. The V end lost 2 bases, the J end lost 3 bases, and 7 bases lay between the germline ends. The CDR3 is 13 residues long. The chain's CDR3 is CASSLIREETQYF. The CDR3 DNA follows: TGTGCCAGCAGCTTAATTAGAGAAGAGACCCAGTACTTC.

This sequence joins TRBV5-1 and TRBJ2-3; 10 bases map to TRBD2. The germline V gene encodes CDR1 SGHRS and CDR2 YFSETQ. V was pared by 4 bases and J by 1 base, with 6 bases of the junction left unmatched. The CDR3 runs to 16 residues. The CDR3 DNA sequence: TGCGCCAGCAGCCCGGGACTAGCGACGGGCACAGATACGCAGTATTTT. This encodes CASSPGLATGTDTQYF.

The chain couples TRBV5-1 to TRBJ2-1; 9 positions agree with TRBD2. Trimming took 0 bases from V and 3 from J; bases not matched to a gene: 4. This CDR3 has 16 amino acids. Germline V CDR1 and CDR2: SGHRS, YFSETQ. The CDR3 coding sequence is TGCGCCAGCAGCTTGGACATTAGCGGGGGCTACAATGAGCAGTTCTTC. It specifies CASSLDISGGYNEQFF.

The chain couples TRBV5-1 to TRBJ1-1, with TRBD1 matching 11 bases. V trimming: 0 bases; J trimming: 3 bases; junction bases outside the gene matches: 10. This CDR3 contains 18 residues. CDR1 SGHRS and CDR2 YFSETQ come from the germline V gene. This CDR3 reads CASSLVGDRGLLDTEAFF. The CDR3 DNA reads TGCGCCAGCAGCTTGGTCGGGGACAGGGGGTTACTGGACACTGAAGCTTTCTTT.

The CDR3 region is CASSIRGRTEKLFF. The CDR3, as DNA: TGTGCCAGCAGCATCAGGGGACGGACTGAAAAACTGTTTTTT. This chain uses TRBV28 with TRBJ1-4, with TRBD1 as a possible D gene (6 bases). V shed 6 bases and J shed 7 bases, with 15 bases lying between them. This CDR3 has 14 residues. Germline assignment: CDR1 MDHEN and CDR2 SYDVKM.

The CDR3 loop is CASSPVTPGGSEQYF. CDR3 DNA sequence: TGTGCCAGCTCACCGGTAACCCCAGGGGGGAGTGAGCAGTACTTC. This rearrangement joins TRBV18 to TRBJ2-7; perhaps TRBD1 as D (7 bases). This CDR3 has 15 residues. Germline loops: CDR1 KGHSH, CDR2 LQKENI. The germline V and J ends were trimmed by 3 bases and 7 bases, with 19 bases remaining between them.

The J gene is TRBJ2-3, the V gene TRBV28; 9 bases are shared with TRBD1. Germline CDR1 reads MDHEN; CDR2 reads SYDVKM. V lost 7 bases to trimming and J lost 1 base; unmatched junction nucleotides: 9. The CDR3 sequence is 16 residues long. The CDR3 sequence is CASNSPGQGGTDTQYF. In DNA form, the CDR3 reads TGTGCCAGCAACTCGCCGGGACAGGGAGGCACAGATACGCAGTATTTT.

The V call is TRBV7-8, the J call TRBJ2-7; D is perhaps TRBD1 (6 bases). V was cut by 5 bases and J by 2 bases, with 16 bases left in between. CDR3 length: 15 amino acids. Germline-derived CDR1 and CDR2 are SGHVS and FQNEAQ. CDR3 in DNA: TGTGCCAGCAGCCTCACAGGGTCGAATACCTACGAGCAGTACTTC. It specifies CASSLTGSNTYEQYF.

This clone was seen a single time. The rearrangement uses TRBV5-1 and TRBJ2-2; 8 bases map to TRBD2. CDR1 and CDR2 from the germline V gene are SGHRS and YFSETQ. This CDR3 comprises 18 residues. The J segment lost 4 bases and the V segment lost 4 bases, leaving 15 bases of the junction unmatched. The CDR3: CASSLRYTPGGFTGELFF. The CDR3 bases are TGCGCCAGCAGCCTACGATATACGCCGGGAGGGTTCACCGGGGAGCTGTTTTTT. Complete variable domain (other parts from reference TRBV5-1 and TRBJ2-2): KAGVTQTPRYLIKTRGQQVTLSCSPISGHRSVSWYQQTPGQGLQFLFEYFSETQRNKGNFPGRFSGRQFSNSRSEMNVSTLELGDSALYLCASSLRYTPGGFTGELFFGEGSRLTVL.

The CDR3 DNA reads TGTGCCAGCAGCAGGTCCGGGACAGGTCTCACCGGGGAGCTGTTTTTT. It specifies CASSRSGTGLTGELFF. V and J are TRBV11-1 and TRBJ2-2; 8 bases line up with TRBD1. The CDR3 has 16 amino acids. Germline V CDR1 and CDR2: SGHAT, FQDESV (reference sequence). V dropped 5 bases and J dropped 4; count of bases not matched to a gene: 9.

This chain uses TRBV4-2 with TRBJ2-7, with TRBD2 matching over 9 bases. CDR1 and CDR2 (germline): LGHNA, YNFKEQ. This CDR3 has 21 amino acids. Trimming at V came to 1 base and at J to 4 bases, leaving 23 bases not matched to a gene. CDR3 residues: CASSQGGPGTPNSGGRYEQYF. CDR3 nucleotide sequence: TGTGCCAGCAGCCAAGGGGGGCCCGGAACTCCAAACAGCGGGGGGAGATACGAGCAGTACTTC.

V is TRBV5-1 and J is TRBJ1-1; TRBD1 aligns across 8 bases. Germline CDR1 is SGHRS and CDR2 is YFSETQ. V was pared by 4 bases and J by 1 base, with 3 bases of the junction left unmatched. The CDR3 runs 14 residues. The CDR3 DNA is TGCGCCAGCAGCCCAGGGGGCCCGAACACTGAAGCTTTCTTT. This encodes CASSPGGPNTEAFF.

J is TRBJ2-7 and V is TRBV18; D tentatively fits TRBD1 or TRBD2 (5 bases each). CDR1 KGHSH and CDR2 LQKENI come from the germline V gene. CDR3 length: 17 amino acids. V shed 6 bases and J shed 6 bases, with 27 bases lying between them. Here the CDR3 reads CASSPPGRAGPGGEQYF. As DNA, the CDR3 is TGTGCCAGCTCCCCCCCGGGCAGGGCTGGGCCTGGGGGCGAGCAGTACTTC.

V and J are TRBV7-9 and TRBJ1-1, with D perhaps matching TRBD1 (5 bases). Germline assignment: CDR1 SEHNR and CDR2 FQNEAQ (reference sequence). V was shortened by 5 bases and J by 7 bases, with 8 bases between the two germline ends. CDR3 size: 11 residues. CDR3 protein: CASSRQIEAFF. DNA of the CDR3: TGTGCCAGCAGCCGACAGATTGAAGCTTTCTTT.